This section outlines one T cell receptor beta chain sequence together with its context. The antigen is unknown. The germline gives CDR1 SGHAT, CDR2 FQNNGV. V lost 5 bases, J lost 5 bases, and 14 bases lay in between. This CDR3 spans 14 amino acids. The entry originates in a study of OX40 agonist ivuxolimab in advanced cancers. Study at large: The dose of intravenous ivuxolimab that patients received every 2 weeks ranged from 0.01 to 10 mg/kg.

Study outcomes and limitations: At doses 0.1 to 3.0 mg/kg, CD4+ and CD8+ clones expanded.

Sequencing used immunoSEQ multiplex PCR; TCRdb keeps in-frame clones, though not all of them. Of about 8,900 clones listed, about 73% were seen once; the top ten hold approximately 30%. The origin of this receptor is an adult with an advanced solid tumor such as melanoma, head and neck, liver or kidney cancer. The chain recombines TRBV11-2 with TRBJ2-3; D possibly uses TRBD1 or TRBD2 (5 bases each). The material sequenced was CD4+ or CD8+ T cells sorted from blood, taken in a trial of the OX40 agonist ivuxolimab. The CDR3 spells CASSPRDDLDTQYF. CDR3 in DNA: TGTGCCAGCAGCCCCCGGGACGATTTAGATACGCAGTATTTT. Using reference TRBV11-2 and TRBJ2-3 for the parts outside the CDR3, the full variable domain is EAGVAQSPRYKIIEKRQSVAFWCNPISGHATLYWYQQILGQGPKLLIQFQNNGVVDDSQLPKDRFSAERLKGVDSTLKIQPAKLEDSAVYLCASSPRDDLDTQYFGPGTRLTVL.